The 6 T cell receptor beta chains listed next were all sequenced from one sample in a study of spatial heterogeneity in lung cancer. TCRdb passed the 5' RACE reads through MiXCR, listing each CDR3 protein once. The sample holds 9,500 to 15,000 distinct CDR3 sequences, roughly an eighth seen once. Time point specified: sample taken at primary tumor resection. No cells were sorted before sequencing. The whole RNA sequenced was extracted from tumor, nontumor lung or frozen PBMC. The sample consisted of PBMCs, taken at surgery. These receptors all come from a female donor with early-stage non-small cell lung cancer.

This clonotype was seen at least ten times. The chain recombines TRBV7-2 with TRBJ2-1; unclear D gene. Trimming cost V 4 bases and J 2 bases, with 3 bases left between them. Germline values: CDR1 SGHTA, CDR2 FQGNSA. CDR3 size: 12 residues. CDR3 protein: CASSSTYNEQFF. The DNA of the CDR3 is TGTGCCAGCAGCTCCACCTACAATGAGCAGTTCTTC.

By sample share, this clonotype is medium-sized. The rearrangement joins TRBV5-1 to TRBJ1-1; weak D call: TRBD1 (6 bases). Germline assignment: CDR1 SGHRS and CDR2 YFSETQ. This CDR3 contains 15 residues. The V gene lost 4 bases and the J gene lost 2 bases, with 15 bases spanning the gap. The CDR3 region is CASSPLRQDNTEAFF. For the CDR3, the DNA is TGCGCCAGCAGCCCCCTGAGACAGGACAACACTGAAGCTTTCTTT.

In this sample, this clonotype is medium-sized (0.01 to 0.1%). V is TRBV7-9 and J is TRBJ2-2; D is uncertain. The CDR3 is 13 residues long. V shed 6 bases and J shed 4 bases, with 9 bases lying between them. Germline lookup yields CDR1 SEHNR and CDR2 FQNEAQ (reference sequence). The CDR3 DNA reads TGTGCCAGCAGTGGTTCCATCACCGGGGAGCTGTTTTTT. This gives the protein CASSGSITGELFF.

This clonotype occurred many times. The chain employs TRBV3-1 and TRBJ1-6, with TRBD1 identical over 7 bases. V was clipped by 4 bases and J by 6 bases; unmatched bases: 3. Germline V CDR1 and CDR2: LGHDT, YNNKEL (reference sequence). This CDR3 comprises 14 residues. The CDR3 region is CASSLGTANSPLHF. CDR3 bases: TGTGCCAGCAGCCTAGGGACAGCTAATTCACCCCTCCACTTT.

V and J are TRBV25-1 and TRBJ2-3; TRBD2 matches 11 bases. Losses at the gene ends were 4 bases for V and 6 bases for J; bases not matched to a gene: 9. This CDR3 spans 16 amino acids. CDR1 and CDR2 from the germline V gene are MGHDK and SYGVNS. The DNA of the CDR3 is TGTGCCAGCAGTGCCAGGACTAGCGGGCCAGGCGATACGCAGTATTTT. Protein sequence: CASSARTSGPGDTQYF. Complete variable domain (other parts from reference TRBV25-1 and TRBJ2-3): EADIYQTPRYLVIGTGKKITLECSQTMGHDKMYWYQQDPGMELHLIHYSYGVNSTEKGDLSSESTVSRIRTEHFPLTLESARPSHTSQYLCASSARTSGPGDTQYFGPGTRLTVL.

This clonotype was recorded many times. The chain is built from TRBV6-1 and TRBJ1-5; perhaps TRBD1 as D (6 bases). Trimming shortened V by 6 bases and J by 4 bases, and 13 bases separated the two germline ends. Germline CDR1 reads MNHNS; CDR2 reads SASEGT. The CDR3 runs 14 residues. The CDR3 sequence is CASRGDTRNQPQHF. The CDR3 DNA reads TGTGCCAGCAGGGGGGACACACGAAATCAGCCCCAGCATTTT.